This TCR beta chain was identified in a study of response to subunit inactivated influenza vaccine. One entry per CDR3 protein results from TCRdb running MiXCR on the RT-PCR reads. The table records about 780,000 distinct CDR3 sequences, around a sixth of them present only once. The CDR3 runs 14 residues. Deletions cut 1 base from V and 6 bases from J, with 10 bases between. Germline-derived CDR1 and CDR2 are LGHNA and YNFKEQ. This clonotype was detected only a few times. Its antigen is as yet unknown. General study points: Authors proposed each seasonal influenza vaccination draws in few new T cells.

The origin of this receptor is a man aged 45 to 65 who received an inactivated influenza vaccine. Sequenced here: PBMCs from blood, sampled more than 4 days after vaccination. The J gene is TRBJ1-5, the V gene TRBV4-2; no definite D call. Here the CDR3 DNA reads TGTGCCAGCAGCCAAGGATTAGAGGGTCAGCCCCAGCATTTT. It specifies CASSQGLEGQPQHF.